This entry describes one T cell receptor (beta chain). Its antigen is currently unknown. The data were obtained in a study of blood T cells in healthy people across ages. The authors extracted at least 5 micrograms of total RNA per sample. The study, taken as a whole, reports: Observed TCR beta diversity per million T cells went down as age went up. This fall followed a roughly linear course with age.

The CDR3 spans 14 residues. Germline CDR1 is SGDLS and CDR2 is YYNGEE. Using a J-beta primer mix together with a sample-barcoded 5' primer, a second PCR was run for about 6 to 11 cycles. The authors tagged each cDNA molecule using a template-switch adaptor with 12 random nucleotides. TCRdb re-analysed the 5' RACE reads in MiXCR, keeping a single row per CDR3 protein. The sample lists about 760,000 distinct CDR3 sequences, approximately 25% seen once, with 9.4% in the top ten. This sample also appeared in a second study, on T cells of mothers and their children. That work adds: A few healthy Caucasian mothers, along with their six children, were the donors.

The source material was blood. The source of this sequence is a boy between 10 and 17 years old in good health. The chain links TRBV9 to TRBJ2-5; 7 bases line up with TRBD2. The end of the DNA aligns better with TRBJ2-1, so the J call may be wrong. The CDR3 DNA follows: TGTGCCAGCAGCTCGCCCGGGACTAACAATGAGCAGTTCTTC. Its translation: CASSSPGTNNEQFF.